This T cell receptor (beta chain) came from a study of blood T cell repertoires in COVID-19. Study at large: Samples representing acute and convalescent COVID-19 were sourced from the United States, Italy and Spain. T cells, B-cell-depleted T cells, or PBMCs provided the cDNA or gDNA that served as material.

In the original processing: The assay estimated nucleated cells by amplifying reference gene primers. Sequenced by immunoSEQ multiplex PCR; TCRdb stores in-frame clones only, minus some. V, J and clone size are those of that table, while D and trimming were read from the DNA. Among about 260,000 clones listed, about 87% were seen once. The germline V gene has CDR1 SGHTS and CDR2 YDEGEE. The CDR3 contains 14 residues. The V end was cut by 4 bases, the J end by 4 bases, with 14 bases between. This sequence joins TRBV5-8 and TRBJ1-2; D is unclear. The origin of this receptor is a woman between 40 and 55 years old who had recovered from COVID-19. Sequenced input: peripheral blood. CDR3 protein: CASSPTGFLYGYTF. The CDR3 DNA reads as TGTGCCAGCAGCCCTACCGGGTTCCTCTATGGCTACACCTTC.